The subject of this entry is one T cell receptor beta chain. No antigen is known for it. No qualities accompany the bases; no much larger clone lies one base away. The data derive from a study of OX40 agonist ivuxolimab in advanced cancers. The study in broad terms: Ivuxolimab was a fully human IgG2 agonistic monoclonal antibody targeting the costimulatory receptor OX40 (CD134). The paper covers the monotherapy dose-escalation part of the phase I ivuxolimab trial, which included N of about 51 patients. Peripheral TCRbeta sequencing was intended to test whether TCR sequence diversity was altered and clonal T-cell expansion was caused by ivuxolimab. Patients were allowed to have had prior anti-PD-1, anti-PD-L1 or anti-CTLA-4 therapy, and 40% of the dose-escalation patients had previously received checkpoint inhibitors. A male proportion of roughly 80% and a mean age of approximately 62 years, ranging from roughly 23 to 90, were recorded for the dose-escalation cohort. Intravenous ivuxolimab was administered to patients every 2 weeks at six dose levels: 0.01, 0.1, 0.3, 1.5, 3 and 10 mg/kg. Of the approximately 53 patients in dose escalation, about 20 had hepatocellular carcinoma, some 15 had melanoma, 9 had renal cell carcinoma and 9 had head and neck cancer. Partial responses occurred in three dose-escalation patients: two with cutaneous melanoma and one with hepatocellular carcinoma. What the authors observed across the whole study: In the 0.1-3.0 mg/kg groups, partial responders had among the lowest normalized peripheral clonal expansion, particularly in CD8+ T cells. Clonal expansion of both CD4+ and CD8+ blood T cells was observed from baseline to week 6 at doses 0.1 to 3.0 mg/kg. Low levels of normalized T-cell clonal expansion were also seen in some nonresponding patients. Antigen specificity was not determined for the clonally expanded peripheral T cells. After ivuxolimab, more expanded clones were found on average in CD8+ T cells than in CD4+ T cells.

CDR1 LGHNA and CDR2 YSLEER are derived from the germline V gene. V loses 0 bases of germline sequence and J loses 6 bases, and the interval between the two ends is 12 bases. Reading from cysteine to phenylalanine, the CDR3 counts 15 amino acids. The retained sequence is limited to the CDR3, 45 bases, with the frame set at the first base. Patients with autoimmune disease history or receiving systemic immunosuppression were excluded from the trial. In every dose cohort, peripheral blood was drawn for TCR sequencing at baseline, cycle 4 day 1, and cycle 7 day 1. The samples were taken from a phase I, first-in-human, multicenter, open-label dose-escalation trial of ivuxolimab. Adults with locally advanced or metastatic melanoma, renal cell carcinoma, hepatocellular carcinoma or head and neck squamous cell carcinoma were enrolled in the trial. Before TCR sequencing, CD4+ T cells and CD8+ T cells from peripheral blood were sorted into separate populations.

For sequencing of the TCRbeta CDR3 region, genomic DNA was extracted from the sorted cells. The immunoSEQ Assay was used to sequence the TCRbeta CDR3 regions. TCRdb stores this immuneACCESS table with in-frame sequences only. Part of the clones is absent; in the studies checked, under half of the shortfall reflects unresolved V genes, and no reason is known for the rest. The sample table holds fewer than 100,000 clones, of which around four fifths were seen once. The ten top clones hold 0.76% of the sample. Recombination connected TRBV4-3 to TRBJ2-4; the D match is possibly TRBD1 or TRBD2, with 5 bases aligned in each. The receptor was derived from an adult with an advanced solid tumor such as melanoma, head and neck, liver or kidney cancer. Sequenced material: CD4+ or CD8+ T cells sorted from blood, taken in a trial of the OX40 agonist ivuxolimab. This receptor has the CDR3 CASSQDAGTGNIQYF. The nucleotide sequence reads as follows: TGCGCCAGCAGCCAAGATGCAGGGACGGGAAACATTCAGTACTTC.